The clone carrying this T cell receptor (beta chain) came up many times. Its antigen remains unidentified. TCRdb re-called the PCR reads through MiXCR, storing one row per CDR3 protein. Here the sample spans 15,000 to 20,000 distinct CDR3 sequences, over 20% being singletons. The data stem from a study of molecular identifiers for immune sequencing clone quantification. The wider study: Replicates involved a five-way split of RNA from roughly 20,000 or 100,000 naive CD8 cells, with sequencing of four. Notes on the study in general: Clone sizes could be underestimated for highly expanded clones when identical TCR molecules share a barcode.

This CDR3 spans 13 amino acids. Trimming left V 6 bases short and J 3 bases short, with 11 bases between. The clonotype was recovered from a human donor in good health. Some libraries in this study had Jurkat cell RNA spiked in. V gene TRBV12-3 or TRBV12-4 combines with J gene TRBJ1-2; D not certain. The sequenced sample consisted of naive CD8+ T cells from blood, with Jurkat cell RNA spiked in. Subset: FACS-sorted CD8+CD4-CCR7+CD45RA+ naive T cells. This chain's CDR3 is CASSLLLDYGYTF. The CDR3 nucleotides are TGTGCCAGCAGCCTATTATTGGACTATGGCTACACCTTC.